These 6 T cell receptor beta chains were sequenced from one sample in a study of technical replicates of blood from a handful of donors. TCRdb keeps only in-frame clones here, not all; method: immunoSEQ multiplex PCR. The sample lists tens of thousands of clones; 90% to 95% were seen once. Sequencing input: PBMCs. All receptors come from a human donor in good health. Some clones in this sample may be carry-over from other donors' samples.

The CDR3 region has the DNA TGTGCCAGCATGGGGGGAACTAATGAAAAACTGTTTTTT. Its protein is CASMGGTNEKLFF. The chain recombines TRBV7-6 with TRBJ1-4, with a possible D match to TRBD1 (5 bases). The germline V gene has CDR1 SGHVS and CDR2 FNYEAQ. V dropped 7 bases and J dropped 1 base, with 7 bases sitting between them. The CDR3 loop spans 13 amino acids.

The chain recombines TRBV6-5 with TRBJ2-7; tentative D call: TRBD1 (6 bases). V was pared by 2 bases and J by 3 bases, with 11 bases between. Germline V gives CDR1 MNHEY, CDR2 SVGAGI. The CDR3 is 14 residues long. CDR3 bases: TGTGCCAGCAGTTACACAGGGTTTCTCTACGAGCAGTACTTC. This translates into CASSYTGFLYEQYF.

The chain is built from TRBV29-1 and TRBJ1-2; a weak D match, TRBD1 (5 bases). The CDR3 covers 12 residues. Germline assignment: CDR1 SQVTM and CDR2 ANQGSEA. With 7 bases removed from V and 8 bases from J, the gap between germline ends came to 17 bases. The CDR3 reads CSAEGGRGGYTF. CDR3 DNA: TGCAGCGCTGAGGGCGGTAGGGGCGGCTACACCTTC.

J is TRBJ1-1 and V is TRBV7-3; D might be TRBD1 (5 bases). This CDR3 has 15 amino acids. V was pared by 2 bases and J by 1 base, with 11 bases between. CDR1 and CDR2 from the germline V gene are SGHTA and FQGTGA. Here the CDR3 DNA reads TGTGCCAGCAGCTTACACAGGCTTCCGAACACTGAAGCTTTCTTT. It specifies CASSLHRLPNTEAFF.

This clone showed up just once. CDR3 bases: TGTGCCAGCAGCCCCCTACCGGGACAGGGGGCGGAGGAGACCCAGTACTTC. Encoded protein: CASSPLPGQGAEETQYF. The chain combines TRBV14 with TRBJ2-5, with 12 bases identical to TRBD1. In germline, CDR1 is SGHDN, CDR2 FVKESK. CDR3 length: 17 residues. Trimming removed 4 bases from V and 5 bases from J; junction bases left unmatched: 11.

The chain combines TRBV6-5 with TRBJ1-6; D may be TRBD1 (6 bases). Looked up from germline, CDR1 is MNHEY and CDR2 is SVGAGI. Trimming removed 4 bases at V and 7 bases at J, with 8 bases between. This CDR3 has 13 amino acids. As DNA, the CDR3 is TGTGCCAGCAGTTTCCAGGGGAATTCACCCCTCCACTTT. Translated, it gives CASSFQGNSPLHF.